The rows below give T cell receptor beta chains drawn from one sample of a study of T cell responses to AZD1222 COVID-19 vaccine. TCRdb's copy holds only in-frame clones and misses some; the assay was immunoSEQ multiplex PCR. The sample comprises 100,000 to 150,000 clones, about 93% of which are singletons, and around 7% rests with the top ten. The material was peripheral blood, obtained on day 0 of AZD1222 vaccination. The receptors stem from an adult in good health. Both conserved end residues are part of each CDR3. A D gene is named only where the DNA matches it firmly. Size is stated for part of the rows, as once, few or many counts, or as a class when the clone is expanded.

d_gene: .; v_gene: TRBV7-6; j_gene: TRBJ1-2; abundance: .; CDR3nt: TGTGCCAGCAGCCCTGGACCCGGGAGGAGCTATGGCTACACCTTC; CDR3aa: CASSPGPGRSYGYTF
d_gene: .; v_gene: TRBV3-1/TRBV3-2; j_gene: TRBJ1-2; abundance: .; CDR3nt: TGTGCCAGCAGCCAAGGGATACCGCGTAACTATGGCTACACCTTC; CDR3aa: CASSQGIPRNYGYTF
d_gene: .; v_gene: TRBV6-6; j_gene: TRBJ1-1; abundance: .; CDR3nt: TGTGCCAGCAGTTACAAGACAGGAGAAGCTTTCTTT; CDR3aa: CASSYKTGEAFF
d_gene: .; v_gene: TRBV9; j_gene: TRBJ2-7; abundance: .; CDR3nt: TGTGCCAGCAGCGTAGGATTGGGCAGCTCCTACGAGCAGTACTTC; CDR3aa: CASSVGLGSSYEQYF
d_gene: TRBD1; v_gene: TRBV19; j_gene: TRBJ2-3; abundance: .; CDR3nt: TGTGCCAGTAGTAGCAGGACAGGGTCGAGAGATACGCAGTATTTT; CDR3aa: CASSSRTGSRDTQYF
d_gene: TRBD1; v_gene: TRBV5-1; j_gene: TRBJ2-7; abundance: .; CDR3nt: TGCGCCAGCAGCTTTAAGACAGGGAGTTTCTACGAGCAGTACTTC; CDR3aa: CASSFKTGSFYEQYF
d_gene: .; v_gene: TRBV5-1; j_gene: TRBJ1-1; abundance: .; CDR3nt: TGCGCCAGCAGCTTGACCCAGAAGACTGAAGCTTTCTTT; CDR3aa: CASSLTQKTEAFF
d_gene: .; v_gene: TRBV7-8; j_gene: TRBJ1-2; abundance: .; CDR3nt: TGTGCCAGCAGCATCAACGGTGGCTACACCTTC; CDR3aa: CASSINGGYTF
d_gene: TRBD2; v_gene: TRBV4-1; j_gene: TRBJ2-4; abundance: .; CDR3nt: TGCGCCAGCAGCCCCACTAGCGGGCCCCTAGCCAAAAACATTCAGTACTTC; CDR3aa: CASSPTSGPLAKNIQYF
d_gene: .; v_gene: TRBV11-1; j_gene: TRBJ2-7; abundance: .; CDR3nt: TGTGCCAGCAGCCTATCAGGGTTCGAGCAGTACTTC; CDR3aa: CASSLSGFEQYF
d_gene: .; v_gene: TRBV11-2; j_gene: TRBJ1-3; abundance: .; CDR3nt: TGTGCCAGCAGCCAAGACTCCTCTGGAAACACCATATATTTT; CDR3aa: CASSQDSSGNTIYF
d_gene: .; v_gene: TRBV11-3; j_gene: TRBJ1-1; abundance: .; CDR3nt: TGTGCCAGCAGCTTCGGATTGAACACTGAAGCTTTCTTT; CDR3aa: CASSFGLNTEAFF
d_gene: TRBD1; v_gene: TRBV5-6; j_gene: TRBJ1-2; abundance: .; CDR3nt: TGTGCCAGCAGCCGGGGACAGAGCTATGGCTACACCTTC; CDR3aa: CASSRGQSYGYTF
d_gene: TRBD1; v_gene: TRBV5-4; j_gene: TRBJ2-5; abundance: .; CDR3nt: TGTGCCAGCAGCGGGTACACAGGGGCTCAAGAGACCCAGTACTTC; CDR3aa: CASSGYTGAQETQYF
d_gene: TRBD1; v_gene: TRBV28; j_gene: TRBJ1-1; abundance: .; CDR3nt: TGTGCCAGCAGTTTCCCCGCGGGACAGGGGTACACTGAAGCTTTCTTT; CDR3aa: CASSFPAGQGYTEAFF
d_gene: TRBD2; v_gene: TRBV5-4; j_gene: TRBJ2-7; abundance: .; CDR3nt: TGTGCCAGCAGCAATACCGGGACTAGCGGGATCTACGAGCAGTACTTC; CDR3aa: CASSNTGTSGIYEQYF
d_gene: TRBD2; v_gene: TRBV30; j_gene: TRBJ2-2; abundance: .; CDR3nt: TGTGCCTGGACTAGCGGGAGGGCCGCCGGGGAGCTGTTTTTT; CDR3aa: CAWTSGRAAGELFF
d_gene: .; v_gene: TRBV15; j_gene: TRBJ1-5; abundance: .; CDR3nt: TGTGCCACCAGCAGAGCTGTAGGGACCAATAGCAATCAGCCCCAGCATTTT; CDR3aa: CATSRAVGTNSNQPQHF
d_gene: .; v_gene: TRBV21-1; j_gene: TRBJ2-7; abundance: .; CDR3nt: TGTGCCAGCAGCAGCGGTCTTGGGCGGGAAAGATACGAGCAGTACTTC; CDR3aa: CASSSGLGRERYEQYF
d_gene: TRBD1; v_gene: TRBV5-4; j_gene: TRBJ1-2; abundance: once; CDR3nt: TGTGCCAGCAGCTTGGGACCGGGACAGCAAGGTGGCTACACCTTC; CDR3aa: CASSLGPGQQGGYTF
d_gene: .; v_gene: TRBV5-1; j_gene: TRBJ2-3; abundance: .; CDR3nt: TGCGCCAGCAGCAACCGCAGGGTCGGCACAGATACGCAGTATTTT; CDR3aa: CASSNRRVGTDTQYF
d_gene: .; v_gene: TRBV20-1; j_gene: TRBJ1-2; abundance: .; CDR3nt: TGCAATGACCTTCCCCCTTTCGGCTACACCTTC; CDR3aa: CNDLPPFGYTF